The TCR beta chain described here comes from a study of CXCR3-negative and CXCR3-positive naive CD8 T cells. 5' RACE that incorporated UMI labels was used to prepare the TRB cDNA libraries. With the 5' RACE reads reprocessed, TCRdb shows one record per CDR3 protein and no DNA. The data include about 150,000 distinct CDR3 sequences; the top ten clones carry about 0.27%. Each CD8+ T cell subset was flow-sorted in triplicate. Every sort contained 300,000 or so cells. Study observations and caveats: Within a donor, both naive subsets shared TRBV-TRBJ usage, unlike memory cells. Hydrophobicity of TRB CDR3s was greater in CXCR3-positive naive cells than in CXCR3-negative naive cells.

On this clonotype: Antigen unknown.

CDR3 length: 16 residues. The germline V gene has CDR1 SQVTM and CDR2 ANQGSEA. The sample comprised naive CXCR3+ CD8+ T cells from blood. Subset indicated: CD45RO-CCR7+CD27+CD95- naive CD8+ T cells expressing CXCR3 (TNR3+). V and J are TRBV29-1 and TRBJ2-1; without DNA, the TCRdb call of TRBD2 cannot be checked. This TCR was sampled from a human donor in good health. Some clones in this sample may be carry-over from other donors' samples. The CDR3 reads CSVEDPSGSLYNEQFF.